This TCR beta chain comes out of a study of cytomegalovirus exposure and HLA in healthy donors. Trimming took 7 bases from V and 9 from J; bases not matched to a gene: 12. The CDR3 is 14 amino acids. Germline values: CDR1 SNHLY, CDR2 FYNNEI. PCR amplification relied on 60 Vbeta primers (plus 13 Jbeta primers). TCRdb's table, derived via immunoSEQ multiplex PCR, lists solely in-frame clones and lacks some. Here the sample spans about 95,000 clones, 82% being singletons. The source material was PBMCs. This TCR came from a man between 25 and 39 years old in good health and CMV-seropositive. The J gene is TRBJ2-1, the V gene TRBV2; TRBD2 matches at 7 bases. In DNA, the CDR3 is TGTGCCAGCATAAGCGGGAAGGGTTCCGTTGAGCAGTTCTTC. Translation: CASISGKGSVEQFF. The whole variable domain, filled in from reference TRBV2 and TRBJ2-1, reads EPEVTQTPSHQVTQMGQEVILRCVPISNHLYFYWYRQILGQKVEFLVSFYNNEISEKSEIFDDQFSVERPDGSNFTLKIRSTKLEDSAMYFCASISGKGSVEQFFGPGTRLTVL.